The subject of this entry is one T cell receptor beta chain. Its antigen is unidentified. This entry belongs to a study of OX40 agonist ivuxolimab in advanced cancers. About the research overall: Patients in dose escalation had liver, melanoma, kidney or head and neck cancers. Broader study findings: The study did not work out the antigen specificity of the expanded peripheral T cells.

CDR1 is LNHNV, CDR2 YYDKDF, per germline (reference sequence). Germline trimming cut 5 bases from V and 6 bases from J; bases unmatched to any gene: 9. The CDR3 is made up of 14 amino acids. TCRdb's copy holds only in-frame clones and misses some; the assay was immunoSEQ multiplex PCR. The table lists fewer than 200,000 clones, 85% to 95% of them singletons. The rearrangement joins TRBV15 to TRBJ1-2, with 7 bases matching TRBD1. This sequence originates from an adult with an advanced solid tumor such as melanoma, head and neck, liver or kidney cancer. Sample: CD4+ or CD8+ T cells sorted from blood, taken in a trial of the OX40 agonist ivuxolimab. The CDR3, as DNA: TGTGCCACCAGCCTCCGACAGGGCTCCAATGGCTACACCTTC. The encoded protein is CATSLRQGSNGYTF.